Listed below are T cell receptor beta chains from one sample, sequenced in a study of blood T cells in healthy people across ages. TCRdb analysed the 5' RACE reads with MiXCR anew, one entry per CDR3 protein. The repertoire has around 1.1 million distinct CDR3 sequences, approximately 38% of them found once; the top ten carry about an eighth. Sequences were obtained from blood. These receptors were obtained from a man aged 18 to 35 in good health. Each CDR3 is given with its conserved first and last residue. D genes are given only for firm matches. Size values are once, few and many counts, or a class for expanded clones, and some rows have none.

j_call,d_call,clone_size,v_call,cdr3_nt,cdr3_aa
TRBJ2-3,TRBD1,-,TRBV4-3,TGCGCCAGCAGCCAGGACAGGGTGTGGACAGATACGCAGTATTTT,CASSQDRVWTDTQYF
TRBJ1-2,-,-,TRBV30,TGTGCCTGGAAGGGGGGAGGCTACACCTTC,CAWKGGGYTF
TRBJ2-7,TRBD2,-,TRBV20-1,TGCAGTGCTAGAGATGAAGGGCTAGCGGATTGGAGCTCCTACAATGAGCAGTACTTC,CSARDEGLADWSSYNEQYF
TRBJ1-6,-,-,TRBV4-1,TGCGCCAGCAGCCAAGTGGGAGGGATTCACTCCTATAATTCACCCCTCCACTTT,CASSQVGGIHSYNSPLHF
TRBJ1-1,-,-,TRBV6-2/TRBV6-3,TGTGCCAGCAATCCATTACAGGTCGGGGGCACTGAAGCTTTCTTT,CASNPLQVGGTEAFF
TRBJ2-1,TRBD2,-,TRBV7-3,TGTGCCAGTAGCTTACTTGGCGGGGGGGAAATCAATGAGCAGTTCTTC,CASSLLGGGEINEQFF
TRBJ2-5,-,-,TRBV3-1,TGTGCCAGCAGCCAAGACAACGTGGGTGAGCAGTACTTC,CASSQDNVGEQYF
TRBJ2-7,-,-,TRBV7-9,TGTGCCAGCAGCCCCCGGACCCAAGCGCCCTACGAGCAGTACTTC,CASSPRTQAPYEQYF
TRBJ2-7,TRBD1,few,TRBV20-1,TGCAGTGCTACCCCGGGACAGAGATCTTACGAGCAGTACTTC,CSATPGQRSYEQYF
TRBJ2-7,-,once,TRBV29-1,TGCAGCGTCCGACACCTCTCCTACGAGCAGTACTTC,CSVRHLSYEQYF
TRBJ2-1,-,few,TRBV4-2,TGTGCCAGCAGCCCATTGGAGAACAATGAGCAGTTCTTC,CASSPLENNEQFF
TRBJ2-7,-,-,TRBV27,TGTGCCAGCAGTTTATCCCCAGGGAACAACGAGCAGTACTTC,CASSLSPGNNEQYF
TRBJ2-3,TRBD2,-,TRBV28,TGTGCCAGCAGTTTAACTAGCGGGCTCCCCGATACGCAGTATTTT,CASSLTSGLPDTQYF
TRBJ1-2,-,-,TRBV4-2,TGTGCCAGCAGCCAAGATTTGGGGACCGCCGGGGACTATGGCTTCACCTTC,CASSQDLGTAGDYGFTF
TRBJ2-1,-,many,TRBV6-5,TGTGCCAGCAGTTACTCGGCGGACAGCTCCTACAATGAGCAGTTCTTC,CASSYSADSSYNEQFF
TRBJ2-1,-,few,TRBV12-3/TRBV12-4,TGTGCCAGCAGTTTAAGATATGTGGACAGTCGGAATGAGCAGTTCTTC,CASSLRYVDSRNEQFF
TRBJ1-1,-,-,TRBV20-1,TGCAGCTCGGACCACCCGGAGGTAGCTTTCTTT,CSSDHPEVAFF
TRBJ1-4,-,-,TRBV5-1,TGCGCCAGCAGCCCCCTGACGGGCTCGGGTAATGAAAAACTGTTTTTT,CASSPLTGSGNEKLFF
TRBJ1-2,-,-,TRBV6-2/TRBV6-3,TGTGCCAGCACCACCCTTCGGACACCACAGGCCTATGGCTACACCTTC,CASTTLRTPQAYGYTF
TRBJ1-6,TRBD1,few,TRBV6-1,TGTGCCAGCAGTCCCCCGGACAGGGTTCCTTCACCCCTCCACTTT,CASSPPDRVPSPLHF
TRBJ1-2,TRBD1,-,TRBV7-8,TGTGCCAGCAGCTTTGCAGGGGGGGACTATGGCTACACCTTC,CASSFAGGDYGYTF
TRBJ2-3,-,many,TRBV5-1,TGCGCCAGCAGCTTGGGGGAAACAGATACGCAGTATTTT,CASSLGETDTQYF
TRBJ2-2,-,-,TRBV7-9,TGTGCCAGCAGCGCTAGAACAGGGTCCGGGGAGCTGTTTTTT,CASSARTGSGELFF
TRBJ1-1,-,few,TRBV27,TGTGCCAGCAGTTTAGGTCCGGGCCCCGAAGCTTTCTTT,CASSLGPGPEAFF
TRBJ2-1,-,-,TRBV7-2,TGTGCCAGCAGCCACCGACAACGACGGTCGGGGACCAGATCCTACAATGAGCAGTTCTTC,CASSHRQRRSGTRSYNEQFF
TRBJ2-7,-,few,TRBV4-3,TGCGCCAGCAGCCAAGACTACACCTTCTTCAACGAGCAGTACTTC,CASSQDYTFFNEQYF
TRBJ1-1,-,-,TRBV9,TGTGCCAGCAGCGTAGAGGTCGTGAACACTGAAGCTTTCTTT,CASSVEVVNTEAFF
TRBJ1-5,TRBD1,-,TRBV10-3,TGTGCCATCGGGGACAGTGCCGAGGGAGATCAGCCCCAGCATTTT,CAIGDSAEGDQPQHF
TRBJ2-1,-,-,TRBV6-2/TRBV6-3,TGTGCCAGCAGGGGGTTTAAGAGCTCCTACAATGAGCAGTTCTTC,CASRGFKSSYNEQFF
TRBJ2-7,-,-,TRBV5-1,TGCGCCAGCAGCTCAGACCTGGGCTCCTACAATGAGCAGTACTTC,CASSSDLGSYNEQYF
TRBJ1-1,TRBD1,-,TRBV6-5,TGTGCCAGCAGTTCCTCCCCGGGACAGCAAGCTTTCTTT,CASSSSPGQQAFF
TRBJ2-2,-,-,TRBV11-2,TGTGCCAGCAGCTTAATCCGAGGAGTGAACACCGGGGAGCTGTTTTTT,CASSLIRGVNTGELFF
TRBJ2-3,-,-,TRBV7-2,TGTGCCAGCAGCCCTCCGGGACGAAGCACAGATACGCAGTATTTT,CASSPPGRSTDTQYF
TRBJ2-1,-,-,TRBV2,TGTGCCAGCAGTGAAGAAGGGGCTCGGGCCAATGAGCAGTTCTTC,CASSEEGARANEQFF
TRBJ1-2,-,few,TRBV12-3/TRBV12-4,TGTGCCAGCAGGCCCGGGGGGATTAACTATGGCTACACCTTC,CASRPGGINYGYTF
TRBJ2-5,-,few,TRBV4-3,TGCGCCAGCAGCCAAGAAGGGGATGCGGAGACCCAGTACTTC,CASSQEGDAETQYF
TRBJ2-3,-,few,TRBV5-6,TGTGCCAGCAGCTTGGACAGGCGGAACACAGATACGCAGTATTTT,CASSLDRRNTDTQYF
TRBJ2-5,-,few,TRBV4-3,TGCGCCAGCAGCCATGTGGGCCAAGAGACCCAGTACTTC,CASSHVGQETQYF
TRBJ1-1,-,few,TRBV20-1,TGCAGTGCACCCACGTGGAGGGACACTGAAGCTTTCTTT,CSAPTWRDTEAFF
TRBJ2-5,-,-,TRBV2,TGTGCCAGCAGTGATCAGGCAGGACACCAAGAGACCCAGTACTTC,CASSDQAGHQETQYF
TRBJ1-5,-,-,TRBV7-2,TGTGCCAGCAGCGAAGGGAGAGGCAATCAGCCCCAGCATTTT,CASSEGRGNQPQHF
TRBJ1-2,-,many,TRBV20-1,TGCAGTGCTAGAGAGGGAGGCCGTTACTATGGCTACACCTTC,CSAREGGRYYGYTF
TRBJ2-1,TRBD1,few,TRBV7-2,TGTGCCAGCAAGACAGGGGGCACGAGGAATGAGCAGTTCTTC,CASKTGGTRNEQFF
TRBJ1-2,-,many,TRBV12-3/TRBV12-4,TGTGCCAGCAGCCGAAAGGGCGACTCGGTCGGATATGGCTACACCTTC,CASSRKGDSVGYGYTF
TRBJ1-5,-,-,TRBV2,TGTGCCAGCGATATATCTCGGAATCAGCCCCAGCATTTT,CASDISRNQPQHF
TRBJ1-1,-,-,TRBV10-3,TGTGCCATCAGTGAGTCACAGGAAGGCACTGAAGCTTTCTTT,CAISESQEGTEAFF
TRBJ1-2,-,few,TRBV6-1,TGTGCCAGCAGTGAGTCAGGGAACTATGGCTACACCTTC,CASSESGNYGYTF